The entry that follows covers one TCR beta chain sequence. Its recognized antigen is unknown. Base qualities are missing; no much larger clone stands one base away. The CDR3 sequence holds 13 residues, the cysteine and phenylalanine included. Solely the CDR3 DNA is kept, with 39 bases framed from the first base. CDR1 and CDR2 were assigned from the germline V gene as SGDLS and YYNGEE. V is trimmed back by 3 bases and J by 4 bases, and the junction contains 4 bases that no gene match accounts for. The library was made by the immunoSEQ multiplex PCR assay. For the multiplex PCR, a mixture combining 60 forward primers for TCR Vbeta segments and 13 reverse primers for TCR Jbeta segments was used. A multiplex PCR assay on genomic DNA amplified the CDR3 region of rearranged TCR beta genes. The amplified TCR beta libraries were sequenced on the Illumina HiSeq System as 87-base-pair reads. The paper's processing steps were these. A later analysis counted some 80 million unique TCR beta chains across the 600 to 850 repertoires, and 10 million to 12 million of these chains were shared by at least two donors. A nearest-neighbor algorithm error-corrected the raw reads and collapsed the reads into unique sequences, merging closely related sequences to remove PCR and sequencing errors. V, D and J gene segments were assigned by aligning CDR3 sequences to IMGT reference sequences. For a sequence to be retained, at least a six-nucleotide match to both a V gene segment and a J gene segment was required. A rearrangement counted as productive if the CDR3 had no stop codons and remained in frame with V and J, and every other rearrangement counted as non-productive. Following IMGT convention, CDR3 was defined as the stretch from the second conserved V-encoded cysteine to the conserved J-encoded phenylalanine. The earlier analysis of about 620 of the donors excluded sequences that lacked an unambiguous match to a single V gene segment. In an earlier analysis of several hundred of the donors, V segments were called functional above 56.7% productive rearrangements and were called segregating when the between-donor standard deviation exceeded 5%. A statistical classification framework was built to diagnose cytomegalovirus status from the catalog of TCR beta chain sequences. V and J gene assignment, in a later analysis, came from comparing TCR nucleotide sequences with IMGT/GENE-DB human TR gene sequences. In a later analysis, CDR3 sequences and most-parsimonious VDJ recombination scenarios were assigned using the TCRdist pipeline. In a later analysis, every TCR beta chain was defined by the combination of its CDR3 amino acid sequence and its V-gene family, and reads without a unique V-gene family were dropped. A later analysis removed 450 to 600 highly shared, low-generation-probability nucleotide sequences to deal with suspected cross-contamination and a sequencing artifact. For each public chain, a later analysis derived a clonal expansion index from normalized ranks of inferred template counts within each repertoire. Generation probabilities in a later analysis came from a VDJ recombination model fitted to out-of-frame rearrangements, and those results were checked against IGoR. A later analysis scored TCR-TCR, TCR-HLA and TCR-CMV co-occurrence with hypergeometric tests, applying a repertoire-size bias correction to TCR pairs. A later analysis estimated false discovery rates by permuting HLA or CMV assignments 20 times. In a later analysis, co-occurring TCRs were grouped using DBSCAN, with TCRdist sequence similarity added in when clustering inside HLA-allele-positive subsets. Co-occurrence clustering excluded repertoires with fewer than 30,000 or more than 120,000 public chains, plus five with anomalous nucleotide sharing. TCRdb's version of the immuneACCESS table is confined to in-frame rearrangements and falls short of the full clone set. An unresolved V gene accounts for under half of the shortfall where checked; the remainder is of unknown origin. The DNA was the basis for D and trimming; V, J and clone size are from that table. The sample contains 90,000 to 95,000 clones, 75% to 85% of them found a single time. 2% to 2.5% of the sample is in the top ten clones.

In total, approximately 690 healthy bone marrow donors made up the cohort. At the time of sampling, all cohort members were nominally healthy, though unrecorded immune exposures were likely present. The donor was CMV seronegative and was included in the group of about 350 seronegative cohort members. A peripheral blood sample was provided by each donor, and peripheral blood mononuclear cells were used for TCR beta sequencing. The Qiagen DNeasy Blood Extraction Kit was used to extract genomic DNA from the blood cell samples. This entry belongs to a study of cytomegalovirus exposure and HLA in healthy donors listed by TCRdb under 2017. Notes on the research overall: According to an earlier analysis of 550 to 750 of the donors, 150 million to 200 million T cells yielded some 120 million unique TCR beta sequences and 276 Gb of sequence data. Among roughly 400 genotyped donors of the cohort, an average of around 220,000 unique TCR beta nucleotide sequences was sequenced per donor, of which approximately 19% were non-productive. Of the roughly 400 genotyped donors, approximately 80% were placed in the genetic ancestry cluster associated with self-reported Caucasian donors. The aim of the study was to test whether cataloging public T cell receptors could identify signatures of past pathogen exposure. Donor age, sex, ethnicity and CMV serostatus were compiled together with the repertoire data. To decide whether each TCR beta V gene segment behaved as functional or pseudogenic, an earlier analysis of fewer than 750 of the donors relied on high-throughput TCR beta sequencing. Rather than drawing on any new phenotypic data, the later analysis identified candidate immune exposures from TCR beta sequences and the way those sequences occurred across donors. A separate validation cohort of 100 to 150 different subjects was used in addition to the 666-subject first cohort. A later genetic analysis took genome-wide SNP genotypes for about 65% of the roughly 670 donors and used that subset as a discovery cohort. Four to six DR-DQ haplotypes were handled as single units for association and clustering, since linkage in the cohort was strong. Approximately 300 gigabases of sequencing data and roughly 90 million unique TCR sequences were included in an early release covering around 650 HLA-typed donors. To predict cytomegalovirus infection status, the study brought together high-throughput TCR immunosequencing, statistical association of individual TCRs with disease status, and machine learning. Both class I and class II loci were covered by HLA typing, at four-digit resolution. Typing coverage varied by locus: about 620-630 donors for A, B, C, DRB1 and DQB1; approximately 500 for DQA1; 606 for DPA1; approximately 470 for DPB1. All discovery cohort repertoires had been generated using a single sequencing platform. In a later analysis, previously published TCR beta repertoires from some 640 donors were re-analyzed and high-resolution HLA genotyping was added so that TCR occurrence patterns could be studied. The study used immunosequencing to profile the T cell repertoires of several hundred subjects and linked those repertoires to cytomegalovirus serostatus.

Here is what the overall study found, with its caveats: A group of highly shared sequence variants was considered likely to be a technical artifact of the sequencing pipeline. Seventeen rarely observed V segments, including chromosome 9 orphons, were excluded from the earlier analysis of just under 600 of the donors because counts were too low. Most CMV-associated TCR beta chains appeared to be HLA-restricted in a later analysis, and the HLA associations seemed to be driven largely by CMV exposure. In a later analysis, some 18,000 TCR beta sequences were associated with specific HLA alleles at a false discovery rate of 0.05. Compared with the roughly 710-donor mean, donors in an Asian-associated ancestry cluster had fewer N-insertions in productive TCRs, according to a later genetic analysis. The study gave a list of roughly 150 TCR beta chains associated with cytomegalovirus. Most TCR sequences were seen in very few donors, while some public TCRs were found in many individuals. A further reported finding was that TCR beta sequences accurately predicted the HLA-A and HLA-B alleles for most subjects in the first cohort. Only TCR beta chains were sequenced in this cohort, and the absence of alpha or paired-chain data limited detectable features. A later analysis found that HLA-associated TCR beta chains were more clonally expanded and had lower generation probabilities than equally common non-associated chains. In a later analysis, TCR association rates were found to vary across HLA loci, with the most associated TCRs seen for DRB1 alleles and the fewest for HLA-C alleles. Correlated functional status among segregating V segments might be attributable to linkage disequilibrium, but an unknown experimental factor could not be ruled out. An association between a missense DCLRE1C variant and V-gene and J-gene trimming of TCR beta chains was found in a later genetic analysis and replicated in an independent cohort. Because some donors lacked HLA typing at each locus, the association tests relied only on the typed subset. The presence/absence analyses assumed that sequencing depth was roughly uniform across donors, and that assumption may not be true. In both the original and validation cohorts, the classifier was reported to diagnose cytomegalovirus status with high specificity and sensitivity. In vitro tests confirmed that a few of the cytomegalovirus-associated TCR beta chains recognize cytomegalovirus antigens. According to a later analysis, parvovirus B19, influenza, CMV and Epstein-Barr virus appeared linked to several top co-occurrence clusters. It was suggested by the authors that the approach could potentially be generalized to other disease states and immunological phenotypes. Immune exposure information for the cohort was limited to CMV serostatus. When HLA alleles, especially DR and DQ, strongly co-occurred, TCR associations were difficult to assign to individual alleles. An earlier analysis of 450 to 750 of the donors showed that most TCR beta V segments appeared in productive rearrangements either about 87% or about 30% of the time, which broadly matched IMGT annotations. Some IMGT-functional V segments, including TRBV6-2 and TRBV6-3, could not be distinguished by the 87-base-pair reads and were therefore excluded.

This sequence uses TRBV9 and TRBJ2-7; 7 middle bases align to TRBD1. Sequenced input: PBMCs. The sequence derives from a man between 18 and 35 years old in good health and CMV-seronegative. The CDR3 protein is CASSDGTDYEQYF. The nucleotide sequence is given as TGTGCCAGCAGCGACGGGACAGATTACGAGCAGTACTTC.